This TCR beta chain was sequenced in a study of blood T cell repertoires in COVID-19. CDR1 and CDR2 (germline): SGHVS, FQNEAQ. CDR3 size: 16 residues. The V gene end was trimmed by 4 bases and the J gene end by 4 bases; junction bases not matched to a gene: 9. Data came from immunoSEQ multiplex PCR; TCRdb stores just in-frame clones and leaves some out. The sample consists of about 110,000 clones, roughly 70% of them appearing once. Specimen: peripheral blood. V usage is TRBV7-8 and J usage is TRBJ1-3; 8 bases fit TRBD1. The clonotype originates from a human donor with acute or convalescent COVID-19. The donor label of this sample is uncertain. The CDR3 loop is CASSSALDRVGNTIYF. The CDR3 nucleotides read TGTGCCAGCAGCTCAGCACTGGACAGGGTGGGAAACACCATATATTTT.